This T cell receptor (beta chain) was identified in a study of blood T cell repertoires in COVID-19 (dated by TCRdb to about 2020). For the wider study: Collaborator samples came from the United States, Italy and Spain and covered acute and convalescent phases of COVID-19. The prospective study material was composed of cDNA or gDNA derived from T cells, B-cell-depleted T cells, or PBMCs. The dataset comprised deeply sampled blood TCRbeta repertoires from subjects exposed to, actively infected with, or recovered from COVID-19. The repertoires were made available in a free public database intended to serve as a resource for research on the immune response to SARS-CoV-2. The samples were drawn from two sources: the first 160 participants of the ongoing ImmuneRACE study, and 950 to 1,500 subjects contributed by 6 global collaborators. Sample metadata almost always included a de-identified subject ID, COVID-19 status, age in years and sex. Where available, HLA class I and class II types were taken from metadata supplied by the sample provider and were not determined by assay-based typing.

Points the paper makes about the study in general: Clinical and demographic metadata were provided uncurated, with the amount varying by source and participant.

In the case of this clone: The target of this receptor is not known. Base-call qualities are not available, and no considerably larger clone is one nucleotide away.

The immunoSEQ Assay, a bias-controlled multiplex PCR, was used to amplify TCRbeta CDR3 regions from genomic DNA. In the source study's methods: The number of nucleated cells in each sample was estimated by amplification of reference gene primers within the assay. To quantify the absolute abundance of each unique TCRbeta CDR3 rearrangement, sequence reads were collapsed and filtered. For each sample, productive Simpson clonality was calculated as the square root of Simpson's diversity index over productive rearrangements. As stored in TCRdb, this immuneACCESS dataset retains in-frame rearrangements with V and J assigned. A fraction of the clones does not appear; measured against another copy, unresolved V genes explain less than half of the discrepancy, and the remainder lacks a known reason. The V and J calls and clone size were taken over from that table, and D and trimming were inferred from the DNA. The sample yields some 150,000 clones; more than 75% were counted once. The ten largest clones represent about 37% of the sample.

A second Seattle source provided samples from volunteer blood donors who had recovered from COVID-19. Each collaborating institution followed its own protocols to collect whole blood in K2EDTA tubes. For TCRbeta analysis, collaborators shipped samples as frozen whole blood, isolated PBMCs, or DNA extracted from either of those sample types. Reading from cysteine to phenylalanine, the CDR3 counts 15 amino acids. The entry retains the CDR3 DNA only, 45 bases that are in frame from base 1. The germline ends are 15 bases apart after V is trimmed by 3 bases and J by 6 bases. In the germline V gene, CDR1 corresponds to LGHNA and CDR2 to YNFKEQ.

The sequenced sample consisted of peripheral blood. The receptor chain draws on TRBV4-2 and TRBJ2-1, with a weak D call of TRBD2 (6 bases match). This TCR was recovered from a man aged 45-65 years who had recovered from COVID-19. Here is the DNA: TGTGCCAGCAGCCACCGGGACTTCCCAGTCAATGAGCAGTTCTTC. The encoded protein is CASSHRDFPVNEQFF.